This entry is about one TCR beta chain. This CDR3 region has 14 residues. After removal of 2 bases from V and 7 bases from J, the junction contained 7 bases not matched to a gene. The germline V gene has CDR1 SGHRS and CDR2 YFSETQ. What was sequenced were expressed TCRB transcripts, since all of the isolated RNA had been reverse transcribed. Mean read depth for naive, central memory and regulatory T cell samples was 3 million to 4.5 million reads. TCRdb keeps only in-frame clones here, not all; method: immunoSEQ multiplex PCR. Of 110,000 to 150,000 clones in the sample, about 8.7% were seen once. The data were obtained in a study of beta chain features in type 1 diabetes. Background on the study: Healthy donors and patients showed comparable age, gender and cell yields.

The V call is TRBV5-1, the J call TRBJ1-2, with 8 bases that match TRBD1. Sequencing used central memory CD4+ T cells from blood. The sequence derives from a man between 18 and 35 years old in good health. As DNA, the CDR3 is TGCGCCAGCAGCTTAGGGACAGGAATCGGTGGCTACACCTTC. It translates to CASSLGTGIGGYTF.